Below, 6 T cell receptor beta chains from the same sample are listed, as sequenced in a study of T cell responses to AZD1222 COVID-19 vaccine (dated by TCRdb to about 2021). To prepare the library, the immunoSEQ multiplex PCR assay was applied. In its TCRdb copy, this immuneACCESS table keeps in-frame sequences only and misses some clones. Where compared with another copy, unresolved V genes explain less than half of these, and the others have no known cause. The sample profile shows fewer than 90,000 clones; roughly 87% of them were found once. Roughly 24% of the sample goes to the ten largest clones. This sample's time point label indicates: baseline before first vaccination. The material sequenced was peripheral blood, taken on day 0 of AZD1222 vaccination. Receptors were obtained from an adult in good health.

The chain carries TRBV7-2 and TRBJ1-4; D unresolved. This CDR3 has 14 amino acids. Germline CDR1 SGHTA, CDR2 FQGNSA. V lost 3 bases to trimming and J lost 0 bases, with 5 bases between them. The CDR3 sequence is CASSLGATNEKLFF. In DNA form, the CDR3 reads TGTGCCAGCAGCTTGGGAGCAACTAATGAAAAACTGTTTTTT.

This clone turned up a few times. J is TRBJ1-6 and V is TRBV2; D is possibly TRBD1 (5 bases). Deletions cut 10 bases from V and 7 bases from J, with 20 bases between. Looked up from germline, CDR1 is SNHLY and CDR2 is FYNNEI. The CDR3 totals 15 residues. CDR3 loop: CAKCGGRADNSPLHF. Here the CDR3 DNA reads TGTGCCAAATGCGGGGGACGGGCCGACAATTCACCCCTCCACTTT.

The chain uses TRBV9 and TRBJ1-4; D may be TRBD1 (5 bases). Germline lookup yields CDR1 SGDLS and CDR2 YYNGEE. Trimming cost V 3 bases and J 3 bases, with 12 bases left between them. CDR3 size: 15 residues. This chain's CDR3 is CASSEGPAPNEKLFF. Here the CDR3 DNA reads TGTGCCAGCAGCGAGGGACCAGCCCCTAATGAAAAACTGTTTTTT.

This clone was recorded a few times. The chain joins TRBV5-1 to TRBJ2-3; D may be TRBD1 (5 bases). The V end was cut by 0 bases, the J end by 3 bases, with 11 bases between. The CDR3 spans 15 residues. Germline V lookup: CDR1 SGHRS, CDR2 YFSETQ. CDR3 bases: TGCGCCAGCAGCTTGGAAGGGGTTAAGACAGATACGCAGTATTTT. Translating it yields CASSLEGVKTDTQYF. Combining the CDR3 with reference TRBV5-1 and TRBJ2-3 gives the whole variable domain KAGVTQTPRYLIKTRGQQVTLSCSPISGHRSVSWYQQTPGQGLQFLFEYFSETQRNKGNFPGRFSGRQFSNSRSEMNVSTLELGDSALYLCASSLEGVKTDTQYFGPGTRLTVL.

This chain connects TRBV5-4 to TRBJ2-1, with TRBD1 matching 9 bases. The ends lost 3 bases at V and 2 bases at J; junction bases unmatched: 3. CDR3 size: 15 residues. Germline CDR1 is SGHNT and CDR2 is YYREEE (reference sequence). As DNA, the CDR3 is TGTGCCAGCAGCTCCGGACAGGGGACCTACAATGAGCAGTTCTTC. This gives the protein CASSSGQGTYNEQFF. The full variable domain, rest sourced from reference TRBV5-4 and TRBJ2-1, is ETGVTQSPTHLIKTRGQQVTLRCSSQSGHNTVSWYQQALGQGPQFIFQYYREEENGRGNFPPRFSGLQFPNYSSELNVNALELDDSALYLCASSSGQGTYNEQFFGPGTRLTVL.

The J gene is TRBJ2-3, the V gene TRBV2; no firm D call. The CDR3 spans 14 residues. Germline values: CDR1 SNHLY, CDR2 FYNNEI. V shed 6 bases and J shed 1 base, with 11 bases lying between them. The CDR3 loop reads CASRDSAGTDTQYF. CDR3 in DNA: TGTGCCAGCAGGGATTCGGCGGGCACAGATACGCAGTATTTT.